The clone carrying this T cell receptor (beta chain) was counted only a few times. Antigen: not known. This CDR3 region has 15 residues. Germline V gives CDR1 SQVTM, CDR2 ANQGSEA. Unmatched junction bases numbered 9, after V lost 2 bases and J lost 5 bases. The data originate from a study of read filtering for tumor transcriptome and immune sequencing. Study background: RNA-seq yielded only about 85 to 1273 TCR reads, IR-seq about 4 to 11 million.

Molecular barcoded adaptors covering alpha/delta and beta/gamma chains were used on about 390 ng RNA. Each CDR3 protein is one row after TCRdb ran MiXCR on the reads. This sample has roughly 90,000 distinct CDR3 sequences, with around 12% found just once. The study, taken as a whole, reports: About four fifths of IR-seq clonotypes had a single read, yet these held about 3.6% of reads. Compared with RNA-seq, IR-seq gave much higher clonotype depth and reliability. Without single-read clonotypes, shared clonotype proportions correlated more between IR-seq and RNA-seq.

The origin of this receptor is a donor at least 40 years old with multiple myeloma. Sequencing was performed on a population of CD138-negative cells sorted from bone marrow. The V call is TRBV29-1, the J call TRBJ2-7, with 10 bases aligning to TRBD2. The CDR3 loop is CSVELHEGTSDEQYF. CDR3 DNA: TGCAGCGTTGAACTCCACGAGGGGACTAGCGACGAGCAGTACTTC.